The TCR beta chain described here comes from a study of Graves' ophthalmopathy and Graves' hyperthyroidism. Study observations and caveats: Detected in blood as well were most expanded thyroid clonotypes with frequency above 0.001.

The TCR beta CDR3 regions underwent amplification from RNA transcripts. Amplification began with first-round RT-PCR using HTBI primers, then second-round multiplex PCR was performed. Using its own MiXCR run on the multiplex PCR reads, TCRdb lists one record per CDR3 protein. The repertoire holds some 750,000 distinct CDR3 sequences, with 40% as singletons. Only a few counts were recorded for this clonotype. Its specificity is not known. From germline, CDR1 is SQVTM and CDR2 ANQGSEA. The length of the CDR3 is 11 residues. V was pared by 1 base and J by 9 bases, with 9 bases between. Sequencing input: peripheral blood. The sequence derives from an adult man with Graves' ophthalmopathy. The chain employs TRBV29-1 and TRBJ1-2; no clear D. This chain's CDR3 is CSVEGQDRYTF. CDR3 nucleotide sequence: TGCAGCGTTGAAGGGCAGGACCGCTACACCTTC.